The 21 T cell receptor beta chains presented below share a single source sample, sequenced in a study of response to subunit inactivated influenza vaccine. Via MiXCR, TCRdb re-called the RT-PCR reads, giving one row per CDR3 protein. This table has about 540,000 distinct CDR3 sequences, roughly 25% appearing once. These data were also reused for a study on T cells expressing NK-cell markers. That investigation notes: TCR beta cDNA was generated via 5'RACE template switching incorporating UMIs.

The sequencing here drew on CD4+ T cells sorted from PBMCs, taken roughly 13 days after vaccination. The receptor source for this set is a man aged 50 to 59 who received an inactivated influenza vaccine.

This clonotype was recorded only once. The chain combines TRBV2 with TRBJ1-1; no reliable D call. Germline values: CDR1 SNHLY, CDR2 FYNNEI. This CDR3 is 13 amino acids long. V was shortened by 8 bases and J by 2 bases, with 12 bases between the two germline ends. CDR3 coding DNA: TGTGCCAGCGGGAGACTGATAAACACTGAAGCTTTCTTT. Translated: CASGRLINTEAFF. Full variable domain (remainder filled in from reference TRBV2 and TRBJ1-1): EPEVTQTPSHQVTQMGQEVILRCVPISNHLYFYWYRQILGQKVEFLVSFYNNEISEKSEIFDDQFSVERPDGSNFTLKIRSTKLEDSAMYFCASGRLINTEAFFGQGTRLTVV.

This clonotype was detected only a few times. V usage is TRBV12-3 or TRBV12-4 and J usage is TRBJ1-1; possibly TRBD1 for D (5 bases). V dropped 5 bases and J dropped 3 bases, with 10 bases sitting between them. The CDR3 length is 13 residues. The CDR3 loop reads CASSQGFDTEAFF. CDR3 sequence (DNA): TGTGCCAGCAGTCAGGGCTTTGACACTGAAGCTTTCTTT.

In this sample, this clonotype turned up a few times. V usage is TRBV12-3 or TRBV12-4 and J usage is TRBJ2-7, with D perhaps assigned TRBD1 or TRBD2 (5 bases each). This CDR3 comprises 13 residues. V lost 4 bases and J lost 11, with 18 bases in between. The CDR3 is CASSSGTPTKEYF. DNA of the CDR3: TGTGCCAGCAGTTCAGGGACCCCTACTAAGGAGTACTTC.

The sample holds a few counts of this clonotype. The CDR3 DNA sequence: TGTGCCAGCAGCGGGGGACAGGGGGCAAGGAGCAATCAGCCCCAGCATTTT. It yields the protein CASSGGQGARSNQPQHF. The genes are TRBV7-2 and TRBJ1-5, with 12 bases fitting TRBD1. The V and J ends lost 5 bases and 1 base, in that order; junction bases with no gene match: 6. Germline assignment: CDR1 SGHTA and CDR2 FQGNSA. CDR3 length: 17 amino acids.

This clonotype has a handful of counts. The CDR3 protein is CATSRDRQIRTQYF. The DNA for the CDR3 is TGTGCCACCAGCAGGGACAGGCAGATTCGGACCCAGTACTTC. This chain links TRBV15 with TRBJ2-5; 7 bases are a match to TRBD1. After removal of 3 bases from V and 7 bases from J, the junction contained 8 bases not matched to a gene. The CDR3 extends over 14 amino acids. From germline, CDR1 is LNHNV and CDR2 YYDKDF (reference sequence).

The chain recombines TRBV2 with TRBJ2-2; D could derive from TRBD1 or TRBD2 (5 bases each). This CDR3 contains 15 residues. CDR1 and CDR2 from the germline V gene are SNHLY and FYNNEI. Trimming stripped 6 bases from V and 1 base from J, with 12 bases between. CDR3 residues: CASRAGTVNTGELFF. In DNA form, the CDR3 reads TGTGCCAGCAGGGCCGGGACGGTGAACACCGGGGAGCTGTTTTTT.

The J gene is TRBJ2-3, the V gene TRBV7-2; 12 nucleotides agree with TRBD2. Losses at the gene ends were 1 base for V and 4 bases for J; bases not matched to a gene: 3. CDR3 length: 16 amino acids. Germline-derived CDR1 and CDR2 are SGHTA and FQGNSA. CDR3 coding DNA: TGTGCCAGCAGCTTAGGACTAGCGGGGGTGGCAGATACGCAGTATTTT. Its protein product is CASSLGLAGVADTQYF.

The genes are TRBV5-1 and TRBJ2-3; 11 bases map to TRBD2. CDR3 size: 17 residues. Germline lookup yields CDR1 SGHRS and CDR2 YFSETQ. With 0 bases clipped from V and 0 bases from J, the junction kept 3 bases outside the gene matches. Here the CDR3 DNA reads TGCGCCAGCAGCTTGGTAAGACTAGCGGGGAGCACAGATACGCAGTATTTT. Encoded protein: CASSLVRLAGSTDTQYF. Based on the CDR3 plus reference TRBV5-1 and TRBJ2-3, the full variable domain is KAGVTQTPRYLIKTRGQQVTLSCSPISGHRSVSWYQQTPGQGLQFLFEYFSETQRNKGNFPGRFSGRQFSNSRSEMNVSTLELGDSALYLCASSLVRLAGSTDTQYFGPGTRLTVL.

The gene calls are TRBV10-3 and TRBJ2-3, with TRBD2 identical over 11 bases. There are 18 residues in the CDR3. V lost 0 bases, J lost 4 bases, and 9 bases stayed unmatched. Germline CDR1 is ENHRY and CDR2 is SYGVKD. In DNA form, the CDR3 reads TGTGCCATCAGTGAGTCGAGGGGTCTAGCGGGAGGTGCAGATACGCAGTATTTT. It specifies CAISESRGLAGGADTQYF.

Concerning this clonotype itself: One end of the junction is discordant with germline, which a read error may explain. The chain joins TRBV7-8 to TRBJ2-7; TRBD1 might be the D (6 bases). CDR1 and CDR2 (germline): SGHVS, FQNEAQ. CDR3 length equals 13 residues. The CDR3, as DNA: TGTGCCAGCAGCCTAGCCGGGACATCCGAGCAGTACTTC. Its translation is CASSLAGTSEQYF.

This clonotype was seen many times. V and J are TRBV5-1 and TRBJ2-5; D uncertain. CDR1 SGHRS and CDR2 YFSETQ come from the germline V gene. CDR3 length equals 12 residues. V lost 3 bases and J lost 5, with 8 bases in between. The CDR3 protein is CASSSNRETQYF. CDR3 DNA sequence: TGCGCCAGCAGCTCAAATCGGGAGACCCAGTACTTC.

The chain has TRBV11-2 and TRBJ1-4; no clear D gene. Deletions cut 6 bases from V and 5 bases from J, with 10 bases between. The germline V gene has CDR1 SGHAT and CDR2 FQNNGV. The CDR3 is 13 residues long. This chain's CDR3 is CASSYSANEKLFF. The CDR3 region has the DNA TGTGCCAGCAGTTACAGTGCCAATGAAAAACTGTTTTTT.

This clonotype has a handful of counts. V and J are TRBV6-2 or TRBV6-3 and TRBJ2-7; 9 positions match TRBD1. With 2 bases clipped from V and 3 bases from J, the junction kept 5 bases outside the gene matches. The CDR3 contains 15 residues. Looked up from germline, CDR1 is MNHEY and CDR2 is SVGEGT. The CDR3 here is CASSYTETGGYEQYF. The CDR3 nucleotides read TGTGCCAGCAGTTACACAGAGACAGGGGGCTACGAGCAGTACTTC.

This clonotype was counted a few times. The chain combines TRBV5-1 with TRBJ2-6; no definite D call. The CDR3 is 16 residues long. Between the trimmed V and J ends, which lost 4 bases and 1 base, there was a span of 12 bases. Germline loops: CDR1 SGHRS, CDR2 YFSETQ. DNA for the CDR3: TGCGCCAGCAGCCCGGAACCGGGTTCTGGGGCCAACGTCCTGACTTTC. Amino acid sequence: CASSPEPGSGANVLTF.

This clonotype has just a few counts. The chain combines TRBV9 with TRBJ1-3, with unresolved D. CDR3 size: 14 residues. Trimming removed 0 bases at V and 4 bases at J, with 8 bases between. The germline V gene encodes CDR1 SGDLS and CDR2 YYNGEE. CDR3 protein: CASSVEVGGNTIYF. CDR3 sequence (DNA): TGTGCCAGCAGCGTAGAGGTCGGAGGAAACACCATATATTTT.

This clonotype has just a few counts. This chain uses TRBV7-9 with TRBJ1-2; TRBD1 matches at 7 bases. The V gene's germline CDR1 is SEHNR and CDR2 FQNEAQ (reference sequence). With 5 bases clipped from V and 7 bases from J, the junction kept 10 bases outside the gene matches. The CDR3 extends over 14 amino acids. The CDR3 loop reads CASSQQGRFGGYTF. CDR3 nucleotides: TGTGCCAGCAGCCAACAGGGGCGCTTTGGTGGCTACACCTTC.

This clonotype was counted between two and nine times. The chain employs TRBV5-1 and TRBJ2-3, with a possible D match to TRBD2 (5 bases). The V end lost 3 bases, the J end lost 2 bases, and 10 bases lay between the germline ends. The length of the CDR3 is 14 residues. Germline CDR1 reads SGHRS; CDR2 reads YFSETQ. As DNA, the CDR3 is TGCGCCAGCAGCTCGGGGAGCACCACAGATACGCAGTATTTT. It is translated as CASSSGSTTDTQYF.

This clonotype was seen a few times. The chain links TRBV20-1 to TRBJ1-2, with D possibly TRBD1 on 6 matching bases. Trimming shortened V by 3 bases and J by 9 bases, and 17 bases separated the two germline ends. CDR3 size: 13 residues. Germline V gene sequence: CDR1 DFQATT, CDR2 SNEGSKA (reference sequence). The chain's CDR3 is CSASRGQGSSYTF. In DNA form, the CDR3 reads TGCAGTGCTAGTCGGGGGCAGGGCTCGAGCTACACCTTC.

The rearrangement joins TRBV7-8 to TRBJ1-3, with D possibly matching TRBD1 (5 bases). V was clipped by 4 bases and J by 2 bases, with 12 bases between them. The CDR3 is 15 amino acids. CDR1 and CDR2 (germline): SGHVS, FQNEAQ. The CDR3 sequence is CASSSQLGPGNTIYF. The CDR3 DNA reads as TGTGCCAGCAGCTCCCAATTGGGGCCTGGAAACACCATATATTTT.

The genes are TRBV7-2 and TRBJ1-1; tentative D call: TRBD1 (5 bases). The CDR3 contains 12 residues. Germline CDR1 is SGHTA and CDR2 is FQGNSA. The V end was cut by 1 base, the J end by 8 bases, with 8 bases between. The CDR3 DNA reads TGTGCCAGCAGCTTAGATGAGGGGGAAGCTTTCTTT. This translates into CASSLDEGEAFF.

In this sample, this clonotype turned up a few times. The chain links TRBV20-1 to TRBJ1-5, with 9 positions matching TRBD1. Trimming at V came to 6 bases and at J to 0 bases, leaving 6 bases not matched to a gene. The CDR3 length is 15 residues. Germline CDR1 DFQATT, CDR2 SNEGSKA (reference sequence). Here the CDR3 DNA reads TGCAGTGCCCAGGACAGGGGATATAGCAATCAGCCCCAGCATTTT. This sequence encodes CSAQDRGYSNQPQHF.